This T cell receptor beta chain was sequenced for a study of shared clonotypes between healthy human individuals. Study background: Three CD4 naive, three CD4 memory, two CD8 naive and one CD8 memory plate were used per donor. Study-wide findings and caveats: Unshared clonotypes carried lower generation probabilities than those common to all four donors.

Notes on this clone: Its target is unknown.

Only in-frame clones appear in the TCRdb table, and some are missing; sequencing was by immunoSEQ multiplex PCR. The sample has 1,500,000 or so clones; approximately 98.5% are singletons. Donors comprised only Caucasian adults living in Nashville, Tennessee. CD45RA+ naive and CD45RA-negative memory subsets were separated from CD4+ cells. Input material: naive CD4+ T cells sorted from blood. Subset described: CD45RA+ positively selected. The clonotype was recovered from a man younger than 40 in good health.

CDR3 nucleotides: TGTGCCATCAGCCCCGGGACAGGGGATCGGGCGCACAATGAGCAGTTCTTC. Its translation: CAISPGTGDRAHNEQFF. The gene calls are TRBV10-3 and TRBJ2-1, with TRBD1 matching over 10 bases. The J segment lost 5 bases and the V segment lost 6 bases, leaving 13 bases of the junction unmatched. Germline lookup yields CDR1 ENHRY and CDR2 SYGVKD. The CDR3 loop spans 17 amino acids.